The source of this TCR beta chain is a study of blood T cell repertoires in COVID-19. Here immunoSEQ multiplex PCR was the method, and the copy in TCRdb shows in-frame clones only, minus some. The table has about 110,000 clones, roughly nine tenths seen once; the top ten hold 32%. The sequence derives from an elderly woman with acute or convalescent COVID-19. Material for sequencing was peripheral blood.

CDR3 residues: CATSWGGYGYTF. Here the CDR3 DNA reads TGTGCCACCAGTTGGGGAGGGTATGGCTACACCTTC. The chain is built from TRBV24-1 and TRBJ1-2; D not resolved. The V gene's germline CDR1 is KGHDR and CDR2 SFDVKD. Trimming left V 6 bases short and J 5 bases short, with 9 bases between. This CDR3 has 12 amino acids.